This TCR beta chain is from a study of cytomegalovirus exposure and HLA in healthy donors. In the PCR, 60 Vbeta and 13 Jbeta primers were used. Only in-frame clones appear in the TCRdb table, and some are missing; sequencing was by immunoSEQ multiplex PCR. The sample lists about 120,000 clones, around two thirds seen once, with roughly 9.7% in the top ten. The sequencing input was PBMCs. This TCR derives from a middle-aged woman in good health and CMV-seropositive.

This chain's CDR3 is CASSLLTRETQYF. In nucleotides, the CDR3 is TGTGCCAGCAGTTTATTAACCAGAGAGACCCAGTACTTC. This rearrangement joins TRBV28 to TRBJ2-5, with D unclear. The CDR3 loop spans 13 amino acids. The V and J ends lost 1 base and 4 bases respectively, with 7 bases between them. CDR1 is MDHEN, CDR2 SYDVKM, per germline.